This passage covers 17 T cell receptor beta chains from one sample sequenced in a study of blood T cell repertoires in COVID-19. Method: immunoSEQ multiplex PCR; TCRdb's copy keeps in-frame clones and lacks some. Of 120,000 or so clones in the sample, around four fifths are singletons; the top ten hold 9% to 13%. The source material was peripheral blood. The receptors derive from a human donor in a cohort sampled during active COVID-19.

This clone was counted a few times. This chain links TRBV14 with TRBJ1-2; no definite D call. V gave up 0 bases and J gave up 6 bases, with 14 bases separating them. The CDR3 consists of 15 residues. The germline V gene has CDR1 SGHDN and CDR2 FVKESK. CDR3: CASSQDGGIHHGYTF. DNA of the CDR3: TGTGCCAGCAGCCAAGACGGAGGTATTCATCATGGCTACACCTTC.

This clone appeared a single time. The genes are TRBV6-5 and TRBJ2-3; weak D call: TRBD1 (5 bases). This CDR3 comprises 16 residues. The V and J ends lost 1 base and 0 bases respectively, with 11 bases between them. Germline V gene lookup returns CDR1 MNHEY and CDR2 SVGAGI. The CDR3 sequence is CASSYWQGTSTDTQYF. The CDR3, as DNA: TGTGCCAGCAGTTACTGGCAGGGTACTAGCACAGATACGCAGTATTTT.

This clone was seen once. This chain uses TRBV14 with TRBJ2-3; possibly TRBD2 for D (5 bases). Germline CDR1 and CDR2: SGHDN and FVKESK. Deletions cut 10 bases from V and 3 bases from J, with 14 bases between. The CDR3 is 13 residues long. Written as DNA, the CDR3 is TGTGCCACCTCGTCGGGGTTGACAGATACGCAGTATTTT. This translates into CATSSGLTDTQYF.

This chain connects TRBV12-5 to TRBJ1-4, with D tentatively TRBD1 (6 bases). Trimming took off 6 bases at V and 5 bases at J, with 22 bases between the two ends. CDR1 LGHNT and CDR2 FRNRAP come from the germline V gene. This CDR3 has 17 amino acids. The CDR3 coding sequence is TGTGCTAGTGGGCAGGGGCGAGTATTCCCCTCCAATGAAAAACTGTTTTTT. Its protein is CASGQGRVFPSNEKLFF.

The V gene is TRBV27, the J gene TRBJ2-3, with D unclear. Between the trimmed V and J ends, which lost 6 bases and 4 bases, there was a span of 11 bases. This CDR3 contains 13 residues. In germline, CDR1 is MNHEY, CDR2 SMNVEV (reference sequence). Written as DNA, the CDR3 is TGTGCCAGCAGAGAGGCCCTGGCAGATACGCAGTATTTT. Encoded protein: CASREALADTQYF.

CDR3 protein: CARGKGYSPLHF. CDR3 bases: TGTGCCAGAGGTAAGGGGTACTCACCCCTCCACTTT. The rearrangement uses TRBV7-5 and TRBJ1-6; the D call TRBD1 from the table was never checked on the DNA. TRBV7-5 is a documented pseudogene. CDR3 length: 12 amino acids.

This clone showed up just a few times. This chain connects TRBV5-1 to TRBJ1-2; 7 bases agree with TRBD1. The length of the CDR3 is 14 residues. V shed 0 bases and J 7 bases; nucleotides not matched to a gene: 6. Per the germline V gene, CDR1 is SGHRS and CDR2 is YFSETQ. The CDR3 loop reads CASSLDRGLSGYTF. The CDR3 nucleotides read TGCGCCAGCAGCTTGGACAGGGGTTTGAGTGGCTACACCTTC.

The genes are TRBV12-5 and TRBJ1-2; the D gene is possibly TRBD1 (6 bases). CDR1 and CDR2 from the germline V gene are LGHNT and FRNRAP. The CDR3 extends over 15 amino acids. Trimming took 3 bases from V and 3 from J, leaving 14 bases between them. The CDR3 here is CASGFSGASDYGYTF. The CDR3 DNA is TGTGCTAGTGGTTTCTCAGGGGCCTCAGACTATGGCTACACCTTC.

This sequence joins TRBV5-1 and TRBJ2-1; 7 bases match TRBD2. The length of the CDR3 is 14 residues. The V and J ends lost 2 bases and 5 bases, in that order; junction bases with no gene match: 4. The germline gives CDR1 SGHRS, CDR2 YFSETQ. As DNA, the CDR3 is TGCGCCAGCAGCTTAGCGGGACGGAACAATGAGCAGTTCTTC. This encodes CASSLAGRNNEQFF.

The chain links TRBV9 to TRBJ2-3, with 8 bases lining up with TRBD1. CDR1 is SGDLS, CDR2 YYNGEE, per germline. The CDR3 is 16 amino acids. V shed 4 bases, J shed 6 bases, and the junction held 13 bases outside the gene matches. CDR3 residues: CASSYGQGFSLDTQYF. Written as DNA, the CDR3 is TGTGCCAGCAGCTACGGACAGGGCTTTAGTTTGGATACGCAGTATTTT.

The gene calls are TRBV6-5 and TRBJ2-7; 11 positions agree with TRBD2. The CDR3 length is 15 residues. In germline, CDR1 is MNHEY, CDR2 SVGAGI. Losses at the gene ends were 3 bases for V and 4 bases for J; bases not matched to a gene: 5. CDR3 residues: CASSYPASGGYEQYF. CDR3 DNA: TGTGCCAGCAGTTATCCTGCTAGCGGGGGGTACGAGCAGTACTTC.

This clone was counted a single time. The rearrangement joins TRBV29-1 to TRBJ1-2; 8 bases fit TRBD1. V shed 4 bases and J 3 bases; nucleotides not matched to a gene: 4. The CDR3 has 13 amino acids. CDR1 and CDR2 from the germline V gene are SQVTM and ANQGSEA. The CDR3 bases are TGCAGCGTTGGGACAGGGACGGACTATGGCTACACCTTC. Residues: CSVGTGTDYGYTF. Complete variable domain (other parts from reference TRBV29-1 and TRBJ1-2): SAVISQKPSRDICQRGTSLTIQCQVDSQVTMMFWYRQQPGQSLTLIATANQGSEATYESGFVIDKFPISRPNLTFSTLTVSNMSPEDSSIYLCSVGTGTDYGYTFGSGTRLTVV.

The rearrangement links TRBV5-1 to TRBJ2-7; possible D gene TRBD2, 5 bases. Germline CDR1 SGHRS, CDR2 YFSETQ. This CDR3 region has 14 residues. The V end was cut by 0 bases, the J end by 2 bases, with 9 bases between. CDR3 loop: CASSLAGVTYEQYF. DNA for the CDR3: TGCGCCAGCAGCTTGGCCGGGGTGACCTACGAGCAGTACTTC.

CDR3 DNA sequence: TGTGCCAGTAGTATAGGGGGCGAGACCCAGTACTTC. This translates into CASSIGGETQYF. The genes are TRBV19 and TRBJ2-5, with D possibly being TRBD1 (5 bases). The germline gives CDR1 LNHDA, CDR2 SQIVND (reference sequence). This CDR3 is built from 12 residues. V lost 1 base to trimming and J lost 5 bases, with 5 bases between them.

This clone was counted between two and nine times. The V and J genes are TRBV7-9 and TRBJ2-4; TRBD1 matches at 9 bases. The CDR3 covers 13 residues. V gave up 5 bases and J gave up 9 bases; unmatched junction bases: 5. Germline V gene sequence: CDR1 SEHNR, CDR2 FQNEAQ (reference sequence). In nucleotides, the CDR3 is TGTGCCAGCAGCGCCGGGACAGGGCCCATTCAGTACTTC. It is translated as CASSAGTGPIQYF.

J is TRBJ1-2 and V is TRBV12-5; 8 bases are a match to TRBD1. This CDR3 has 15 residues. Germline V CDR1 and CDR2: LGHNT, FRNRAP. Trimming at V came to 1 base and at J to 7 bases, leaving 8 bases not matched to a gene. This CDR3 is CASGLATTGAVGYTF. CDR3 coding DNA: TGTGCTAGTGGTTTGGCGACGACAGGGGCGGTTGGCTACACCTTC.

The genes are TRBV18 and TRBJ1-1; 11 bases are shared with TRBD1. With V trimmed by 0 bases and J by 8 bases, 11 bases remained unmatched. Looked up from germline, CDR1 is KGHSH and CDR2 is LQKENI. The CDR3 consists of 17 residues. DNA of the CDR3: TGTGCCAGCTCACCACCGGGAGGGACAGGGGGTCCTCAAGAAGCTTTCTTT. It specifies CASSPPGGTGGPQEAFF.